What follows is one T cell receptor (beta chain) and its context. J was trimmed by 0 bases and V by 0 bases; bases with no gene match: 5. The CDR3 covers 16 residues. The V gene's germline CDR1 is SGHRS and CDR2 YFSETQ. This sample stems from a study of blood T cell repertoires in COVID-19. Clones were read by immunoSEQ multiplex PCR, and TCRdb kept only the in-frame ones, dropping some. The data show about 190,000 clones, 86% seen once. The sequenced sample consisted of peripheral blood. The rearrangement joins TRBV5-1 to TRBJ2-7, with 8 bases aligning to TRBD2. The TCR originated in a woman in her 30s with active or convalescent COVID-19. CDR3 sequence (DNA): TGCGCCAGCAGCTTGGCCCAGCGGGGGTCCTCCTACGAGCAGTACTTC. Protein sequence: CASSLAQRGSSYEQYF.